This T cell receptor (beta chain) emerged from a study of T-cell reconstitution after alpha-beta-depleted transplantation in children. Overall study results and limits: Among T cells one year after transplant, newly produced cells accounted for most counts and diversity.

Unique molecular identifiers featured in how the TCRbeta library was prepared. TCRdb re-called the PCR reads through MiXCR, storing one row per CDR3 protein. The repertoire holds 300,000 to 400,000 distinct CDR3 sequences, around 20% seen once, with 10% to 11% in the top ten. Comments on this clonotype: The antigen is undetermined.

The germline V and J ends were trimmed by 0 bases and 4 bases, with 15 bases remaining between them. CDR1 and CDR2 (germline): SGHRS, YFSETQ. CDR3 length: 16 residues. The sequenced sample was PBMCs, mostly from graft donor cells, obtained 180 days after TCRalphabeta/CD19-depleted stem cell transplant. This receptor was identified in a male patient younger than 18 who had a stem cell transplant for acute lymphoblastic leukemia, so the T cells may come from the graft donor. The chain has TRBV5-1 and TRBJ2-3, with D tentatively TRBD2 (5 bases). This CDR3 is CASSLGTRLRADTQYF. The CDR3 bases are TGCGCCAGCAGCTTGGGGACTCGCTTGAGGGCAGATACGCAGTATTTT.